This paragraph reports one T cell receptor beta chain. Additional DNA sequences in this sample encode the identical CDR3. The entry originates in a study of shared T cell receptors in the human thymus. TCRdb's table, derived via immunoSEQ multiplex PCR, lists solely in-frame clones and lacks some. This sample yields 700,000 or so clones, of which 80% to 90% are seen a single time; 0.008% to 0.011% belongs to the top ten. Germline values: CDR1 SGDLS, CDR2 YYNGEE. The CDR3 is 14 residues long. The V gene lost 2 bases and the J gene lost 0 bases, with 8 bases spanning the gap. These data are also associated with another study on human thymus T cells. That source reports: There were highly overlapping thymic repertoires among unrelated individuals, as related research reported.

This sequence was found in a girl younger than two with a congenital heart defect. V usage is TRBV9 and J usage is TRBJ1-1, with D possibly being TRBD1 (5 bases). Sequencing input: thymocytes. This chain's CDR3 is CASSVGQLNTEAFF. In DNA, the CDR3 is TGTGCCAGCAGCGTGGGGCAGTTGAACACTGAAGCTTTCTTT. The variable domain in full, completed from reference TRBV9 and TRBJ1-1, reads DSGVTQTPKHLITATGQRVTLRCSPRSGDLSVYWYQQSLDQGLQFLIQYYNGEERAKGNILERFSAQQFPDLHSELNLSSLELGDSALYFCASSVGQLNTEAFFGQGTRLTVV.